The T cell receptor (beta chain) described here comes from a study of CD8 T cells in ankylosing spondylitis (dated by TCRdb to about 2017). About the investigation overall: To find TCR variants linked to disease, the study profiled T cell receptor beta repertoires in ankylosing spondylitis patients and healthy donors. The full study cohort comprised about 23 ankylosing spondylitis patients and around 100 healthy donors. Peripheral blood samples were taken, and synovial fluid was additionally collected from ankylosing spondylitis patients. What the work shows at the level of the full study, not this receptor alone: The disease-linked clones had a CD8+ phenotype and were found at relatively low frequencies in peripheral blood. Significant enrichment of the disease-linked clones was reported in matched synovial fluid samples from ankylosing spondylitis patients. Some TCR beta motif variants had previously been reported in synovial fluid and blood of reactive arthritis patients, which suggested common disease-initiation mechanisms. Blood from ankylosing spondylitis patients appeared to be characterized by a TCR beta motif made up of under ten highly homologous amino acid variants.

Sequenced on an Illumina HiSeq 2500. TCR beta libraries were prepared by quantitative 5'-RACE with molecular barcodes. Under the source paper's analysis protocol: A new computational method, built on a probabilistic model of VDJ rearrangement, was used to identify disease-linked TCR variants. TCRdb passed the public sequencing reads through fastp at Q25 and MiXCR, retaining productive beta sequences. Entries are consolidated by CDR3 protein sequence, retaining the most common genes and DNA. None of the V and J calls come from the authors' own analysis; TCRdb made them. A total of 50,000 to 70,000 distinct CDR3 sequences appear in this sample, more than 5.5% of them only once. Roughly 5% of the sample comes from the top ten. Synovial fluid samples were paired with blood samples taken from the same ankylosing spondylitis patients. This clonotype was seen only a few times. Its antigen is unknown. The sample holds no much larger clone one base away, and base qualities are not on file.

The clonotype originates from a male donor with ankylosing spondylitis. The sample taken for sequencing was synovial fluid, either unsorted or a sorted T cell fraction (not recorded which).

The bases are TGTGCCAGCAGCTGGACAGGTGTTGGACCAGATACGCAGTATTTT. Its protein product is CASSWTGVGPDTQYF. The chain links TRBV25-1 with TRBJ2-3; 7 nucleotides in the junction match TRBD1. The junction shows trimming of 6 bases on V and 4 bases on J, and the gene matches do not reach 10 bases of it. The CDR3 covers 15 residues, taking in both the cysteine and the phenylalanine. Only the CDR3 part of the read is kept: 45 bases, read in frame from the first base. Based on the germline V gene, the CDR1 and CDR2 sequences are MGHDK and SYGVNS.